The clone carrying this TCR beta chain was observed a few times. Using a J-beta primer mix together with a sample-barcoded 5' primer, a second PCR was run for about 7 to 12 cycles. The study obtained at least 3 million CDR3-containing paired-end reads from every sample. Using its own MiXCR run on the 5' RACE reads, TCRdb lists one record per CDR3 protein. Among roughly 1.6 million distinct CDR3 sequences listed, around 35% were seen once. The sample belongs to a study of blood T cells in healthy people across ages. Total RNA extraction produced at least 5 micrograms (per sample) for the study. This receptor was obtained from a woman aged 25 to 45 in good health. The sample was blood.

The CDR3 is CSVDARAGRYNEQFF. Written as DNA, the CDR3 is TGCAGCGTTGATGCGCGAGCGGGGAGGTACAATGAGCAGTTCTTC. V usage is TRBV29-1 and J usage is TRBJ2-1, with 7 bases aligning to TRBD2. Unmatched junction bases numbered 9, after V lost 3 bases and J lost 4 bases. Germline CDR1 and CDR2: SQVTM and ANQGSEA. The CDR3 covers 15 residues.